This T cell receptor (beta chain) was observed in a study of shared clonotypes between healthy human individuals. Findings and limits, study-wide: How much donors shared clonotypes was expected to be affected by sequencing depth.

CD8 cells classed as naive were CD45RO-negative and positively selected for CCR7, excluding terminally differentiated effector memory CD45RA+ cells. A word on this clone: Antigen: not known.

For sorted subsets, 150 to 250 ng DNA per replicate equaled tens of thousands of T cell genomes. The repertoire was sequenced with immunoSEQ multiplex PCR; TCRdb's copy has only in-frame clones and lacks some. The sample holds some 580,000 clones, 98% seen once. Germline V gives CDR1 PRHDT, CDR2 FYEKMQ (reference sequence). This CDR3 is built from 16 residues. V dropped 1 base and J dropped 13; count of bases not matched to a gene: 12. The sample consisted of naive CD8+ T cells sorted from blood. This chain uses TRBV13 with TRBJ1-4; TRBD1 aligns across 10 bases. This receptor was obtained from a man aged 25 to 40 in good health. The CDR3 is CASSLAEGDRGDGLFF. CDR3 coding DNA: TGTGCCAGCAGCTTAGCGGAGGGGGACAGGGGAGATGGACTGTTTTTT.